This entry features one T cell receptor beta chain sequence. Its antigen remains undetermined. The CDR3 runs 13 residues from the cysteine to the phenylalanine. Of all the DNA, just the CDR3 is kept, 39 bases in frame from base 1. The junction shows trimming of 2 bases on V and 9 bases on J, plus 11 bases between the germline ends. CDR1 and CDR2 are read off the germline V gene (reference sequence) as WNHNN and SYGVQD. Library prep was done by the immunoSEQ multiplex PCR assay. For the multiplex PCR, a mixture combining 60 forward primers for TCR Vbeta segments and 13 reverse primers for TCR Jbeta segments was used. The CDR3 region of rearranged TCR beta genes was amplified from genomic DNA with a multiplex PCR assay. Amplified TCR beta libraries were sequenced as 87-base-pair reads on the Illumina HiSeq System. Processing in the source paper ran as follows. Across the roughly 670 repertoires, a later analysis counted tens of millions of unique TCR beta chains, roughly 11 million of which were shared by at least two donors. A nearest-neighbor algorithm error-corrected the raw reads and collapsed the reads into unique sequences, merging closely related sequences to remove PCR and sequencing errors. Alignment of CDR3 sequences to IMGT reference sequences was used to assign V, D and J gene segments. For a sequence to be retained, at least a six-nucleotide match to both a V gene segment and a J gene segment was required. Rearrangements were called productive when the CDR3 lacked stop codons and stayed in frame with V and J; all others were non-productive. Following IMGT convention, CDR3 was defined as the stretch from the second conserved V-encoded cysteine to the conserved J-encoded phenylalanine. The earlier analysis of fewer than 750 of the donors excluded sequences that lacked an unambiguous match to a single V gene segment. In an earlier analysis of a few hundred of the donors, V segments were called functional above 56.7% productive rearrangements and were called segregating when the between-donor standard deviation exceeded 5%. A statistical classification framework was developed to diagnose cytomegalovirus status using the catalog of TCR beta chain sequences. In a later analysis, TCR nucleotide sequences were compared against IMGT/GENE-DB human TR gene sequences so that V and J genes could be assigned. Using the TCRdist pipeline, a later analysis assigned CDR3 sequences along with most-parsimonious VDJ recombination scenarios. In a later analysis, each TCR beta chain was defined by its CDR3 amino acid sequence together with its V-gene family, and reads without a unique V-gene family were excluded. In a later analysis, around 600 highly shared, low-generation-probability nucleotide sequences were removed to address suspected cross-contamination and a sequencing artifact. In a later analysis, a clonal expansion index was calculated for each public chain from normalized within-repertoire ranks of inferred template counts. Generation probabilities in a later analysis came from a VDJ recombination model fitted to out-of-frame rearrangements, and those results were checked against IGoR. Hypergeometric tests were used in a later analysis to score TCR-TCR, TCR-HLA and TCR-CMV co-occurrence, with a repertoire-size bias correction applied to the TCR pairs. A later analysis estimated false discovery rates by permuting HLA or CMV assignments 20 times. In a later analysis, co-occurring TCRs were grouped using DBSCAN, with TCRdist sequence similarity added in when clustering inside HLA-allele-positive subsets. Repertoires with fewer than 30,000 or more than 120,000 public chains, plus five repertoires with anomalous nucleotide sharing, were excluded from co-occurrence clustering. TCRdb holds this immuneACCESS table with in-frame rearrangements only. Some clones are missing; in checked studies, unresolved V genes explain under half, and the rest has no known cause. The V and J calls and the clone size are those of that table, but D and trimming were determined from the DNA. The data table for this sample lists fewer than 200,000 clones. The ten largest clones capture over 1% of the sample.

This sample was included in a study of cytomegalovirus exposure and HLA in healthy donors (dated by TCRdb to 2015 to 2018). Regarding the study in general: An earlier analysis of several hundred of the donors reported 276 Gb of sequence data and 95 million to 140 million unique TCR beta sequences obtained from about 179 million T cells. Roughly 5 DR-DQ haplotypes were handled as single units for association and clustering, since linkage in the cohort was strong. The study aimed to test whether signatures of past pathogen exposure could be identified by cataloging public T cell receptors. Typing coverage differed by locus: A, B, C, DRB1 and DQB1 were typed in about 620-630 donors, DQA1 in about 510, DPA1 in over 600, and DPB1 in about 450. An earlier analysis of 587 of the donors applied high-throughput TCR beta sequencing to assess whether each TCR beta V gene segment acted as functional or pseudogenic. The T cell repertoires of some 670 subjects were profiled by immunosequencing and related to cytomegalovirus serostatus. Along with the approximately 700-subject first cohort, a separate validation cohort of 120 different subjects was used. All discovery cohort repertoires had been generated on a single sequencing platform. To study patterns of TCR occurrence, a later analysis re-analyzed previously published TCR beta repertoires from around 700 donors and added high-resolution HLA genotyping. The later analysis used no new phenotypic data to find candidate immune exposures, relying instead on TCR beta sequences and their occurrence across donors. Donor age, sex, ethnicity and CMV serostatus were compiled together with the repertoire data. Of the roughly 410 genotyped donors, 75% to 85% were placed in the genetic ancestry cluster associated with self-reported Caucasian donors. A later genetic analysis took genome-wide SNP genotypes for about 65% of the 666 donors and used that subset as a discovery cohort. Approximately 310 gigabases of sequencing data and around 80 million unique TCR sequences made up an early release that covered some 640 HLA-typed donors. To predict cytomegalovirus infection status, the study combined high-throughput TCR immunosequencing, statistical association of individual TCRs with disease status, and machine learning. Class I and class II HLA loci were covered by the typing at four-digit resolution. Among 300 to 500 genotyped donors of the cohort, an average of around 250,000 unique TCR beta nucleotide sequences was sequenced per donor, of which 15% to 20% were non-productive. Study-level results and caveats: Because HLA typing was unavailable for some donors at each locus, only the typed subset was used in association tests. According to the authors, the approach could potentially be generalized to other disease states and immunological phenotypes. Strong co-occurrence of HLA alleles, especially DR and DQ, made assigning TCR associations to individual alleles difficult. In a later analysis, several top co-occurrence clusters were reported to appear linked to parvovirus B19, influenza, CMV and Epstein-Barr virus. Roughly 15 rarely observed V segments, including chromosome 9 orphons, were excluded from the earlier analysis of several hundred of the donors because counts were too low. The only immune exposure information available for the cohort was CMV serostatus. In a later analysis, the rate of TCR association differed among HLA loci, with DRB1 alleles having the most associated TCRs and HLA-C alleles having the fewest. Presence/absence analyses assumed roughly uniform sequencing depth across donors, an assumption that may not hold. In a later analysis, most CMV-associated TCR beta chains were found to appear HLA-restricted, with HLA associations seemingly driven largely by CMV exposure. This cohort had only TCR beta chains sequenced, and the lack of alpha or paired-chain data limited which features could be detected. In the study, some 160 TCR beta chains were listed as associated with cytomegalovirus. A further reported finding was that TCR beta sequences accurately predicted the HLA-A and HLA-B alleles for most subjects in the first cohort. The 87-base-pair reads could not distinguish some IMGT-functional V segments, including TRBV6-2 and TRBV6-3, so those segments were excluded. V-gene and J-gene trimming of TCR beta chains was associated with a missense DCLRE1C variant in a later genetic analysis, and the association was replicated in an independent cohort. A later analysis associated about 17,000 TCR beta sequences with specific HLA alleles at a false discovery rate of 0.05. A later genetic analysis reported fewer N-insertions in productive TCRs among donors in an Asian-associated ancestry cluster than the roughly 700-donor mean. In vitro tests confirmed that a few of the cytomegalovirus-associated TCR beta chains recognize cytomegalovirus antigens. The classifier was reported to diagnose cytomegalovirus status with high specificity and sensitivity in both the original and validation cohorts. In an earlier analysis of about 600 of the donors, most TCR beta V segments appeared in productive rearrangements about 90% or about 30% of the time, broadly matching IMGT annotations. Linkage disequilibrium might explain the correlated functional status among segregating V segments, but an unknown experimental factor could not be excluded. Across donors, most TCR sequences were observed very rarely, whereas some public TCRs were present in many individuals. The sequencing pipeline was judged likely to have produced a cluster of highly shared sequence variants as a technical artifact. In a later analysis, HLA-associated TCR beta chains were found to be more clonally expanded and to have lower generation probabilities than equally common non-associated chains.

In total, approximately 610 healthy bone marrow donors made up the cohort. All cohort members were sampled while nominally healthy, although unrecorded immune exposures were likely present. The donor tested CMV seronegative, placing the donor among the 350 to 400 seronegative members of the cohort. Each donor provided a peripheral blood sample, and peripheral blood mononuclear cells were used for TCR beta sequencing. Genomic DNA extraction from the blood cell samples was performed with the Qiagen DNeasy Blood Extraction Kit. The clonotype was recovered from a woman aged 55-69 years in good health and CMV-seronegative. The chain employs TRBV10-1 and TRBJ2-1; matching of 5 bases hints at TRBD1 as the D gene. The source material was PBMCs. Here is the DNA: TGCGCCAGCAGTGAGAGGGGTTCGGGTGAGCAGTTCTTC. Its translation is CASSERGSGEQFF.